This T cell receptor beta chain is from a study of blood T cell repertoires in COVID-19. Study details: Sites in the United States, Italy and Spain provided acute and convalescent COVID-19 samples. PBMCs, B-cell-depleted T cells, or T cells provided the cDNA or gDNA that made up the material.

Study processing details: It was from reference gene primer amplification that nucleated cell counts were estimated. Measured with immunoSEQ multiplex PCR; TCRdb has only the in-frame clones, and not every one. The D gene and trimming were derived from the DNA, and the V and J assignments and clone size from that table. This repertoire shows about 140,000 clones, more than 85% found once; its top ten account for around 5%. Trimming cost V 1 base and J 7 bases; bases outside gene matches: 9. The germline CDR1 and CDR2 sequences are SGHVS and FNYEAQ. This CDR3 contains 16 residues. This sequence joins TRBV7-6 and TRBJ2-1; 8 positions agree with TRBD2. This receptor was identified in a human donor in a cohort sampled during active COVID-19. Material for sequencing was peripheral blood. CDR3 sequence: CASSLEAGGGRNEQFF. The CDR3 DNA is TGTGCCAGCAGCTTAGAGGCCGGGGGGGGGCGTAATGAGCAGTTCTTC.